The T cell receptor beta chain described here comes from a study of blood T cell repertoires in COVID-19. As for the study in general: Samples representing acute and convalescent COVID-19 were sourced from the United States, Italy and Spain. T cells, B-cell-depleted T cells, or PBMCs provided the cDNA or gDNA that served as material.

Authors' processing steps: Reference gene primer amplification in the assay estimated nucleated cell counts. Method: immunoSEQ multiplex PCR; TCRdb's copy keeps in-frame clones and lacks some. V and J calls and clone size follow that table, whereas D and trimming were derived from the DNA. The data show 470,000 or so clones, approximately 85% seen once. This clone has a handful of counts. The V segment lost 3 bases and the J segment 12 bases; nucleotides outside the gene matches: 16. Per the germline V gene, CDR1 is SGHTA and CDR2 is FQGNSA. The CDR3 contains 15 residues. This sequence originates from a human donor in a cohort sampled during active COVID-19. This chain connects TRBV7-2 to TRBJ2-7, with 8 bases that match TRBD2. Sequenced material: peripheral blood. In DNA form, the CDR3 reads TGTGCCAGCAGCTTTTCCCCGGGCGGGGGGCGGTCGTTGTACTTC. Protein: CASSFSPGGGRSLYF.